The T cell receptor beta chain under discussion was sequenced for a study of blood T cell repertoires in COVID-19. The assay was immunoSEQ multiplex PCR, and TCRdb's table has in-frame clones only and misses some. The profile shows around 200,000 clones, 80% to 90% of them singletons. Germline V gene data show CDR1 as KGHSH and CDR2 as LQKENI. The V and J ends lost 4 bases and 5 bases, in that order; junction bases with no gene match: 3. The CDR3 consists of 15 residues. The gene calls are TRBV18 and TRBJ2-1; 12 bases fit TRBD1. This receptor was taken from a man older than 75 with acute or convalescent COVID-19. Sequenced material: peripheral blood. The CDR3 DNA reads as TGTGCCAGCTCACTGGGACAGGGGGCGGACAATGAGCAGTTCTTC. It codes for CASSLGQGADNEQFF.